This T cell receptor beta chain was found in a study of cytomegalovirus exposure and HLA in healthy donors. Whole-study findings and limits: It was taken for granted in presence/absence analyses that sequencing depth across donors was roughly uniform. Upon later analysis, TCR association rates were observed to vary by HLA locus, being highest for DRB1 and lowest for HLA-C. Some public TCRs appeared in many individuals, while most sequences were rare. Some V segments (TRBV6-2 and TRBV6-3 among them) were excluded as indistinguishable.

As concerns this clone: Its antigen is not identified.

This PCR relied on a set of 60 Vbeta primers and 13 Jbeta primers. Assay: immunoSEQ multiplex PCR; the TCRdb copy retains only in-frame clones and omits some. The data contain 100,000 to 150,000 clones, about 84% of them singletons. Trimming removed 5 bases at V and 1 base at J, with 8 bases between. The germline CDR1 and CDR2 sequences are MGHRA and YSYEKL. The CDR3 is 13 amino acids. The clonotype originates from a middle-aged man in good health and CMV-seronegative. The rearrangement links TRBV4-1 to TRBJ1-2; D may be TRBD1 (5 bases). Source material: PBMCs. The CDR3: CASSYQGNYGYTF. CDR3 nucleotide sequence: TGCGCCAGCAGCTACCAGGGTAACTATGGCTACACCTTC.